This TCR beta chain was recovered during a study of TIL therapy for anti-PD-1-resistant metastatic lung cancer. Study information: Median tumor PD-L1 proportion score was approximately 6.3%.

The CDR3 covers 13 residues. The V end was cut by 5 bases, the J end by 1 base, with 8 bases between. The germline V gene encodes CDR1 MDHEN and CDR2 SYDVKM. Time point specified: pre-treatment sample, taken before nivolumab and TIL therapy. Sequencing used immunoSEQ v3. The method was immunoSEQ multiplex PCR; TCRdb's version includes in-frame clones alone and lacks a portion of them. Of tens of thousands of clones in the sample, about 80% were seen once. The chain uses TRBV28 and TRBJ1-2; TRBD1 might be the D (5 bases). The sequence was obtained from a man aged 70 or older with non-small cell lung cancer. The sequencing here drew on blood, taken at baseline. This CDR3 reads CASSPGNNYGYTF. The CDR3 DNA follows: TGTGCCAGCAGTCCAGGGAATAACTATGGCTACACCTTC.